Following are 22 T cell receptor beta chains from one sample sequenced in a study of control samples from healthy donors and cancer patients. The method was immunoSEQ multiplex PCR; TCRdb's version includes in-frame clones alone and lacks a portion of them. The table includes about 70,000 clones, 94% detected once. The sample was blood. Receptors were obtained from a woman in her 30s in good health.

This rearrangement joins TRBV27 to TRBJ2-2; possible D gene TRBD1, 5 bases. Trimming pared 7 bases from V and 6 bases from J, leaving 18 bases between. Germline lookup yields CDR1 MNHEY and CDR2 SMNVEV (reference sequence). There are 15 residues in the CDR3. The CDR3 DNA reads TGTGCCAGCAAAACCCAGGGATTGATGGCCGGGGAGCTGTTTTTT. Protein product: CASKTQGLMAGELFF.

The rearrangement uses TRBV11-3 and TRBJ2-3; D not resolved. Germline V gene data show CDR1 as SGHNT and CDR2 as YENEEA. V was cut by 0 bases and J by 4 bases, with 2 bases left in between. This CDR3 has 12 residues. The CDR3 here is CASSLDADTQYF. DNA for the CDR3: TGTGCCAGCAGCTTAGATGCAGATACGCAGTATTTT.

This chain joins TRBV7-3 and TRBJ2-3; 12 bases align to TRBD2. The germline gives CDR1 SGHTA, CDR2 FQGTGA. With 4 bases clipped from V and 2 bases from J, the junction kept 1 base outside the gene matches. The length of the CDR3 is 15 residues. The CDR3 here is CASSSSGGATDTQYF. CDR3 DNA: TGTGCCAGCAGCTCTAGCGGGGGGGCCACAGATACGCAGTATTTT.

As regards this clone: The junction shows a germline mismatch at one end, possibly a read error. The chain has TRBV7-7 and TRBJ2-2, with D possibly TRBD2 on 6 matching bases. This CDR3 is built from 13 residues. Germline values: CDR1 SSHAT, CDR2 FNYEAQ (reference sequence). DNA of the CDR3: TGTGCTAGCAGCTTTGGCGGGGCCGGGGAGCTGTTTTTT. It is translated as CASSFGGAGELFF. Filled out from reference TRBV7-7 and TRBJ2-2, the complete variable domain reads GAGVSQSPRYKVTKRGQDVTLRCDPISSHATLYWYQQALGQGPEFLTYFNYEAQPDKSGLPSDRFSAERPEGSISTLTIQRTEQRDSAMYRCASSFGGAGELFFGEGSRLTVL.

The chain has TRBV2 and TRBJ1-6; perhaps TRBD1 as D (6 bases). The CDR3 is 14 residues long. Trimming took 11 bases from V and 6 from J, leaving 17 bases between them. CDR1 is SNHLY and CDR2 is FYNNEI in the germline V gene. The CDR3 DNA reads TGTGCCGGGAGACCGGGACAAAGTAATTCACCCCTCCACTTT. It codes for CAGRPGQSNSPLHF.

The genes are TRBV18 and TRBJ1-2; 9 nucleotides match TRBD1. The germline gives CDR1 KGHSH, CDR2 LQKENI. CDR3 size: 17 residues. V shed 3 bases, J shed 6 bases, and the junction held 14 bases outside the gene matches. The CDR3 loop reads CASSPLTQGQGEHGYTF. The CDR3, as DNA: TGTGCCAGCTCACCTCTTACCCAGGGACAGGGTGAACATGGCTACACCTTC.

The chain recombines TRBV25-1 with TRBJ1-1; tentative D call: TRBD1 (5 bases). The CDR3 consists of 12 residues. V lost 8 bases to trimming and J lost 0 bases, with 7 bases between them. Germline CDR1 and CDR2: MGHDK and SYGVNS. The CDR3 sequence is CASGGMNTEAFF. For the CDR3, the DNA is TGTGCCAGCGGGGGAATGAACACTGAAGCTTTCTTT.

This chain joins TRBV5-1 and TRBJ1-1, with D perhaps matching TRBD1 (5 bases). Germline values: CDR1 SGHRS, CDR2 YFSETQ. This CDR3 has 15 amino acids. V was cut by 0 bases and J by 5 bases, with 14 bases left in between. The CDR3, as DNA: TGCGCCAGCAGCTTGGGGGTCCAGGGTGGGACTGAAGCTTTCTTT. It is translated as CASSLGVQGGTEAFF.

V and J are TRBV2 and TRBJ1-6; 11 bases fit TRBD1. CDR1 SNHLY and CDR2 FYNNEI come from the germline V gene. V shed 6 bases, J shed 8 bases, and the junction held 3 bases outside the gene matches. The CDR3 is 14 amino acids. The CDR3 nucleotides are TGTGCCAGCAGACCGGGACAGGGGGATTCACCCCTCCACTTT. Its translation: CASRPGQGDSPLHF.

This chain uses TRBV18 with TRBJ1-1; D is undetermined. In germline, CDR1 is KGHSH, CDR2 LQKENI. CDR3 length: 13 residues. V was cut by 3 bases and J by 10 bases, with 15 bases left in between. The CDR3, as DNA: TGTGCCAGCTCACCGTCTCCGGTCCTCGGAGCTTTCTTT. Protein product: CASSPSPVLGAFF.

This clone was observed a few times. The chain combines TRBV19 with TRBJ1-6, with D uncertain. The CDR3 has 14 amino acids. Trimming pared 4 bases from V and 7 bases from J, leaving 11 bases between. CDR1 and CDR2 (germline): LNHDA, SQIVND (reference sequence). CDR3 nucleotides: TGTGCCAGTAGTAGTGAGACGGAGAATTCACCCCTCCACTTT. It is translated as CASSSETENSPLHF.

The rearrangement joins TRBV29-1 to TRBJ2-5; D possibly corresponds to TRBD1 (6 bases). This CDR3 is 14 amino acids long. Trimming pared 3 bases from V and 1 base from J, leaving 12 bases between. Germline V gives CDR1 SQVTM, CDR2 ANQGSEA. Written as DNA, the CDR3 is TGCAGCGTTGATGGGACAAGCCGCCAAGAGACCCAGTACTTC. It codes for CSVDGTSRQETQYF.

This rearrangement joins TRBV9 to TRBJ2-5, with TRBD2 matching 16 bases. The V segment lost 3 bases and the J segment 3 bases; nucleotides outside the gene matches: 5. The germline V gene has CDR1 SGDLS and CDR2 YYNGEE. The CDR3 is made up of 17 amino acids. Here the CDR3 DNA reads TGTGCCAGCAGCGACGGGACTAGCGGGGGGGCAGAAGAGACCCAGTACTTC. It yields the protein CASSDGTSGGAEETQYF.

The CDR3 sequence is CASSSTVRSRNTEAFF. DNA for the CDR3: TGTGCCAGCAGCTCGACGGTCCGATCCCGGAACACTGAAGCTTTCTTT. The rearrangement links TRBV7-9 to TRBJ1-1, with D uncertain. The V and J ends lost 4 bases and 1 base respectively, with 16 bases between them. Germline values: CDR1 SEHNR, CDR2 FQNEAQ (reference sequence). The CDR3 runs to 16 residues.

This chain connects TRBV19 to TRBJ1-1; 8 bases line up with TRBD1. Germline trimming cut 5 bases from V and 7 bases from J; bases unmatched to any gene: 6. The CDR3 covers 13 residues. Germline loops: CDR1 LNHDA, CDR2 SQIVND (reference sequence). The CDR3 nucleotides are TGTGCCAGTAGTTCTCAGGGGGCGTTTGAAGCTTTCTTT. Its protein is CASSSQGAFEAFF.

The chain combines TRBV11-2 with TRBJ2-7, with 7 bases matching TRBD1. The germline V gene encodes CDR1 SGHAT and CDR2 FQNNGV. The CDR3 is 13 residues long. CDR3 bases: TGTGCTCTCAAAGGGGGCGTAGCCTACGAGCAGTACGTC. Translating gives CALKGGVAYEQYV.

The rearrangement uses TRBV6-5 and TRBJ2-5; D not resolved. The CDR3 is 11 amino acids. The germline V gene has CDR1 MNHEY and CDR2 SVGAGI. V was cut by 7 bases and J by 4 bases, with 7 bases left in between. The DNA of the CDR3 is TGTGCCAGCACCAGAGGAGAGACCCAGTACTTC. This gives the protein CASTRGETQYF.

J is TRBJ1-3 and V is TRBV7-9; D call uncertain. The CDR3 consists of 14 residues. V was clipped by 5 bases and J by 0 bases, with 8 bases between them. CDR1 SEHNR and CDR2 FQNEAQ come from the germline V gene (reference sequence). The DNA of the CDR3 is TGTGCCAGCAGCGTGGGAATCTCTGGAAACACCATATATTTT. Amino acid sequence: CASSVGISGNTIYF.

The chain employs TRBV4-1 and TRBJ1-4, with 7 bases identical to TRBD1. The CDR3 is 15 amino acids. Germline CDR1 and CDR2: MGHRA and YSYEKL. Losses at the gene ends were 5 bases for V and 8 bases for J; bases not matched to a gene: 11. Here the CDR3 reads CASSKVRQGGEKLFF. DNA of the CDR3: TGCGCCAGCAGCAAAGTCCGACAGGGTGGAGAAAAACTGTTTTTT.

The chain carries TRBV19 and TRBJ1-1, with 7 nucleotides matching TRBD1. This CDR3 has 13 residues. V was pared by 1 base and J by 7 bases, with 3 bases of the junction left unmatched. Germline V gene data show CDR1 as LNHDA and CDR2 as SQIVND (reference sequence). CDR3 residues: CASSIAWDSEAFF. DNA of the CDR3: TGTGCCAGTAGTATAGCATGGGACAGTGAAGCTTTCTTT.

The CDR3 reads CASSPSPVSGNTIYF. The CDR3 DNA follows: TGTGCCAGCAGCCCCTCCCCAGTCTCTGGAAACACCATATATTTT. The rearrangement uses TRBV3-1 (or the pseudogene TRBV3-2) and TRBJ1-3; no clear D gene. V shed 4 bases and J shed 0 bases, with 10 bases lying between them. The CDR3 is made up of 15 amino acids. The germline gives CDR1 LGHDT, CDR2 YNNKEL (reference sequence).

The CDR3 protein is CASKGGGNQPQHF. The CDR3 bases are TGTGCCAGTAAGGGGGGGGGCAATCAGCCCCAGCATTTT. The chain couples TRBV6-5 to TRBJ1-5, with D perhaps TRBD1 (6 bases). Germline V lookup: CDR1 MNHEY, CDR2 SVGAGI. The length of the CDR3 is 13 residues. The ends were cut back, 9 bases at V and 2 bases at J, with 11 bases in the middle.